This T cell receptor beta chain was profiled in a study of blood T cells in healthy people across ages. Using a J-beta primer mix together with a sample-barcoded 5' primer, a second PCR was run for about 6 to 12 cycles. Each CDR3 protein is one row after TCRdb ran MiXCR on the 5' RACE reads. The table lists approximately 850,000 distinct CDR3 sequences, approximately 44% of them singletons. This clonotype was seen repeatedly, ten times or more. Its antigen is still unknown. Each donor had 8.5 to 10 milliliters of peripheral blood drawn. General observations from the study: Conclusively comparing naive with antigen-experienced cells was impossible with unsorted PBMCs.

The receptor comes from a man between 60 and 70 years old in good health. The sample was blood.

The CDR3 sequence: CATSGSRGTGGADTQYF. CDR3 DNA: TGTGCCACCAGTGGGTCCCGGGGGACAGGGGGGGCGGATACGCAGTATTTT. The chain has TRBV24-1 and TRBJ2-3; TRBD1 matches at 11 bases. The V gene end was trimmed by 5 bases and the J gene end by 6 bases; junction bases not matched to a gene: 12. The CDR3 has 17 amino acids. Germline CDR1 reads KGHDR; CDR2 reads SFDVKD.